This T cell receptor beta chain comes out of a study of beta chain features in type 1 diabetes. On average, the one heparinised blood draw given by each donor was approximately 100 mL. Reverse transcribing all isolated RNA meant expressed TCRB transcripts were sequenced. Sequencing used immunoSEQ multiplex PCR; TCRdb keeps in-frame clones, though not all of them. The table includes 810,000 or so clones, under 20% detected once. Study observations and caveats: Healthy donors had naive, central memory and Treg TCRB repertoires that appeared less similar than those seen among patients.

This clone showed up just a few times. The antigen is not known. The CDR3 runs 14 residues. Germline CDR1 reads SNHLY; CDR2 reads FYNNEI. The ends lost 6 bases at V and 9 bases at J; junction bases unmatched: 11. The sequenced material came from naive CD4+ T cells from blood. The rearrangement joins TRBV2 to TRBJ2-1, with 7 bases fitting TRBD2. This TCR derives from a woman aged 18-29 years in good health. In DNA form, the CDR3 reads TGTGCCAGCAGGGCCGGGACTAACAATAGTGAGCAGTTCTTC. This sequence encodes CASRAGTNNSEQFF.